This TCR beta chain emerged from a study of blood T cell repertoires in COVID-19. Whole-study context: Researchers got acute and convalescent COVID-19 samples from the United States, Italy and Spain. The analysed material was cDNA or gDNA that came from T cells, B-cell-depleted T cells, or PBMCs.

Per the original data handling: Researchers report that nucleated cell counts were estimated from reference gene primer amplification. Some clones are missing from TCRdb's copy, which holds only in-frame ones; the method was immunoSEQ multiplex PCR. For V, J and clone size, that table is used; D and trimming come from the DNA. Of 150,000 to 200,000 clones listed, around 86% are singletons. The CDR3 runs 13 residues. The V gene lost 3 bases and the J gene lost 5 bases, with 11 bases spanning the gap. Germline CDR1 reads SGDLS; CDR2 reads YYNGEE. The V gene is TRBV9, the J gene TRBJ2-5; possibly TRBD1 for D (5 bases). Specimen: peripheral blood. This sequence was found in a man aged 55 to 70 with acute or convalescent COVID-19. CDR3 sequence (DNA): TGTGCCAGCAGCGCCAGGGTTTGGGAGACCCAGTACTTC. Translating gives CASSARVWETQYF.